This entry lists 6 T cell receptor beta chains sequenced from one sample in a study of shared clonotypes between healthy human individuals. Using immunoSEQ multiplex PCR, the repertoire was profiled, and TCRdb retains in-frame clones only, with some absent. The sample includes 2 million to 3 million clones, 80% to 95% of them seen just once. The specimen sequenced was naive CD4+ T cells from PBMCs. The subset here: CD45RA+ positively selected. The receptors here all came from a man aged 18-30 years in good health. Some clones in this sample may be carry-over from other donors' samples.

The chain joins TRBV7-8 to TRBJ2-7, with 14 bases fitting TRBD2. CDR3 length: 19 residues. Germline V gene sequence: CDR1 SGHVS, CDR2 FQNEAQ. Unmatched junction bases numbered 14, after V lost 4 bases and J lost 3 bases. In DNA, the CDR3 is TGTGCCAGCAGCTCTTATAGGGGGACTAGCGGGAGCTCCCGCTACGAGCAGTACTTC. This encodes CASSSYRGTSGSSRYEQYF.

The chain combines TRBV28 with TRBJ2-7, with D tentatively TRBD1 (5 bases). Trimming cost V 7 bases and J 3 bases, with 16 bases left between them. This CDR3 is built from 14 residues. The germline V gene encodes CDR1 MDHEN and CDR2 SYDVKM. The CDR3 loop is CASTLAQTVYEQYF. Written as DNA, the CDR3 is TGTGCCAGCACCTTGGCACAGACAGTCTACGAGCAGTACTTC. Supplemented by reference TRBV28 and TRBJ2-7, the full variable domain reads DVKVTQSSRYLVKRTGEKVFLECVQDMDHENMFWYRQDPGLGLRLIYFSYDVKMKEKGDIPEGYSVSREKKERFSLILESASTNQTSMYLCASTLAQTVYEQYFGPGTRLTVT.

The chain has TRBV5-1 and TRBJ1-3; D gene ambiguous. The CDR3 loop spans 13 amino acids. The ends were cut back, 4 bases at V and 3 bases at J, with 8 bases in the middle. Germline values: CDR1 SGHRS, CDR2 YFSETQ. Here the CDR3 DNA reads TGCGCCAGCAGCGCGTCGATTGGAAACACCATATATTTT. Translating it yields CASSASIGNTIYF.

This chain links TRBV5-1 with TRBJ2-2, with D possibly TRBD2 on 5 matching bases. V shed 2 bases and J shed 0 bases, with 8 bases lying between them. This CDR3 is built from 15 residues. The germline V gene has CDR1 SGHRS and CDR2 YFSETQ. This CDR3 reads CASSFSAPNTGELFF. CDR3 nucleotide sequence: TGCGCCAGCAGCTTTAGCGCCCCGAACACCGGGGAGCTGTTTTTT.

J is TRBJ1-1 and V is TRBV5-4; 9 bases are a match to TRBD1. J was trimmed by 6 bases and V by 4 bases; bases with no gene match: 7. CDR3 length: 14 residues. CDR1 SGHNT and CDR2 YYREEE come from the germline V gene (reference sequence). DNA for the CDR3: TGTGCCAGCAGCCCTGGACAGGGGTATGCTGAAGCTTTCTTT. As protein: CASSPGQGYAEAFF.

The genes are TRBV2 and TRBJ2-1; TRBD1 matches 10 bases. Germline V gene lookup returns CDR1 SNHLY and CDR2 FYNNEI. The V segment lost 5 bases and the J segment 9 bases; nucleotides outside the gene matches: 4. The CDR3 has 13 residues. The CDR3 loop is CASSPDRGGEQFF. The CDR3 DNA follows: TGTGCCAGCAGTCCGGACAGGGGGGGTGAGCAGTTCTTC.